This T cell receptor beta chain was found in a study of regulatory T cells in long-lasting Graves disease. Study conclusions and caveats: Persistent disease was characterized by preferential usage of TRBV28, TRBJ1-2 and TRBJ2-5.

This clonotype was observed many times. What it recognizes is unknown. Time point indicated: newly diagnosed GD, antithyroid drugs for less than 3 months. Following extraction of RNA from PBMCs, that RNA was used to make the TCR library. From each patient, about 8.5 milliliters of peripheral blood was drawn and collected into an EDTA anticoagulant tube. With iRepertoire HTBI primers and Arm-PCR of CDR3 regions, TCR beta libraries were built. Via MiXCR, TCRdb re-called the multiplex PCR reads, giving one row per CDR3 protein. The sample includes approximately 400,000 distinct CDR3 sequences, about a sixth of them seen just once. The CDR3 is 15 amino acids. Germline V lookup: CDR1 SGHAT, CDR2 FQNNGV. The V end was cut by 1 base, the J end by 1 base, with 10 bases between.

Sequences were derived from peripheral blood mononuclear cells (PBMCs), sampled at new diagnosis, from a patient treated with antithyroid drugs. This sequence originates from a female donor with Graves disease. This rearrangement joins TRBV11-2 to TRBJ1-1; D is possibly TRBD1 (6 bases). As DNA, the CDR3 is TGTGCCAGCAGCTTAGTGCTGGGGGCGAACACTGAAGCTTTCTTT. It codes for CASSLVLGANTEAFF.